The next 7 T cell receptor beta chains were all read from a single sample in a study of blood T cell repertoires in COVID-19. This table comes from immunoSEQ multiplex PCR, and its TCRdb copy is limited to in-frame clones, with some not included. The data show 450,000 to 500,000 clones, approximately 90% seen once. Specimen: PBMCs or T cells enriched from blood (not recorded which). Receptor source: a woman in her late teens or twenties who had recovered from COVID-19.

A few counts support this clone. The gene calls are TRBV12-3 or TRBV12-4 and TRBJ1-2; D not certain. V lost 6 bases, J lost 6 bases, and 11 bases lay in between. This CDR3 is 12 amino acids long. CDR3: CASSSTGDGYTF. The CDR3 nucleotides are TGTGCCAGCAGCTCGACGGGAGATGGCTACACCTTC.

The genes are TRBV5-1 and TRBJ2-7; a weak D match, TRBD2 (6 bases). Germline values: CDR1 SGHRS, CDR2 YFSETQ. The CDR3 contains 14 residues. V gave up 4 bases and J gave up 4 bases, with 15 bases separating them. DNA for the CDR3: TGCGCCAGCAGCGTAGGGCAGGGAGGATACGAGCAGTACTTC. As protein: CASSVGQGGYEQYF.

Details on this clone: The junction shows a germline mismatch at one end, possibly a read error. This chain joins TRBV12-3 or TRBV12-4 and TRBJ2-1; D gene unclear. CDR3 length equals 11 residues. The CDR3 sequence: CASSSFNEQFF. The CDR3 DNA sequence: TGTGCCAGCAGTTCCTTCAATGAGCAGTTCTTC.

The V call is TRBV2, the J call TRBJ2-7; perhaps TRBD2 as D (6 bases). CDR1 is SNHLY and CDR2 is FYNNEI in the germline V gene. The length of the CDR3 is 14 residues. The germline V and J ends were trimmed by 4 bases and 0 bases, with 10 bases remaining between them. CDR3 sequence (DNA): TGTGCCAGCAGTGCTTTCGGGGGCTCCTACGAGCAGTACTTC. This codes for CASSAFGGSYEQYF.

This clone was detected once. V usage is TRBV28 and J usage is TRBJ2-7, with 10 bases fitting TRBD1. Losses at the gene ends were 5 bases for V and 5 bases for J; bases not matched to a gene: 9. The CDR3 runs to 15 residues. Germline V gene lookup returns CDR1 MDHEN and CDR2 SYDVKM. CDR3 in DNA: TGTGCCAGCAGTCCCGCCGGGACAGGGGCCCACGAGCAGTACTTC. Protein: CASSPAGTGAHEQYF. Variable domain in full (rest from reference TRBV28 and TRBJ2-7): DVKVTQSSRYLVKRTGEKVFLECVQDMDHENMFWYRQDPGLGLRLIYFSYDVKMKEKGDIPEGYSVSREKKERFSLILESASTNQTSMYLCASSPAGTGAHEQYFGPGTRLTVT.

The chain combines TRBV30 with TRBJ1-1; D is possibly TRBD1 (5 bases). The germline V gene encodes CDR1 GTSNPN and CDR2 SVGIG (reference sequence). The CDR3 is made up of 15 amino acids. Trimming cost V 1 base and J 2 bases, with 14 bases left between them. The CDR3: CAWSAVRGVNTEAFF. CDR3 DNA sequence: TGTGCCTGGAGTGCCGTTAGGGGCGTTAACACTGAAGCTTTCTTT.

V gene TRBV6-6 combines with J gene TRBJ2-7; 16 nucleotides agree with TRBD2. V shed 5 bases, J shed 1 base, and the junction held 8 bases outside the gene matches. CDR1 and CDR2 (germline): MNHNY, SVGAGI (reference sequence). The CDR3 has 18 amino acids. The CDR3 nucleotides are TGTGCCAGCAGTCTAAAGGGACTAGCGGGGGGGCTTTCCTACGAGCAGTACTTC. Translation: CASSLKGLAGGLSYEQYF.